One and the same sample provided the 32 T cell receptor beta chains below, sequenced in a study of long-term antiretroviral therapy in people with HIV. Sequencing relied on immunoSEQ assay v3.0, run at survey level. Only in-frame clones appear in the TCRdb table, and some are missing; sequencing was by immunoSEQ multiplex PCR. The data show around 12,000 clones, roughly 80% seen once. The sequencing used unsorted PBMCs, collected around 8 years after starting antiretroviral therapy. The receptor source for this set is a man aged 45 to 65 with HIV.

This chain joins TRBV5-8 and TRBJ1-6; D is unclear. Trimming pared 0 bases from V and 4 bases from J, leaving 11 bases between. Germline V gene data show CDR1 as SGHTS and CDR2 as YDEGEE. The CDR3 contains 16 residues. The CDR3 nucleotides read TGTGCCAGCAGCTTGGGGGTCCGGGGATATAATTCACCCCTCCACTTT. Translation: CASSLGVRGYNSPLHF.

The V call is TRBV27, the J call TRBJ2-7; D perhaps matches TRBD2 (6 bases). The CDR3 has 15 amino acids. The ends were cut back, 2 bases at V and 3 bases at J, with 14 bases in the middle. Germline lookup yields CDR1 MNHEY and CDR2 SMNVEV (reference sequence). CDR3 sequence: CASSLMRGNFYEQYF. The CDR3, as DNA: TGTGCCAGCAGTTTAATGCGGGGCAACTTCTACGAGCAGTACTTC.

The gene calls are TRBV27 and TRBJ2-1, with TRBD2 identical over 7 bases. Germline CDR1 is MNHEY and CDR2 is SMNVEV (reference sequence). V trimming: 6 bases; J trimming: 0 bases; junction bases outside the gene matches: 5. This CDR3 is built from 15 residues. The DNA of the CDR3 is TGTGCCAGCAGCGGGGGACTACGCTCCTACAATGAGCAGTTCTTC. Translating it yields CASSGGLRSYNEQFF.

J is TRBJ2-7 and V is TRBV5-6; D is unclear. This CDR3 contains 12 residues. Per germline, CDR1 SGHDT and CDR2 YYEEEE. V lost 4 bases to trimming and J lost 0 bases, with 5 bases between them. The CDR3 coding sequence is TGTGCCAGCAGCGGACCCTCCTACGAGCAGTACTTC. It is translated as CASSGPSYEQYF. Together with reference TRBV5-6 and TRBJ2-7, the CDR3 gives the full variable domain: DAGVTQSPTHLIKTRGQQVTLRCSPKSGHDTVSWYQQALGQGPQFIFQYYEEEERQRGNFPDRFSGHQFPNYSSELNVNALLLGDSALYLCASSGPSYEQYFGPGTRLTVT.

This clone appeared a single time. CDR3 in amino acids: CASNFRQGFSYEQYF. CDR3 DNA sequence: TGTGCCAGCAATTTTAGACAGGGGTTTTCCTACGAGCAGTACTTC. The chain employs TRBV6-1 and TRBJ2-7, with 8 bases aligning to TRBD1. CDR3 length equals 15 residues. The junction had 9 bases not matched to a gene; V was cut back by 7 bases and J by 1 base. The germline V gene encodes CDR1 MNHNS and CDR2 SASEGT.

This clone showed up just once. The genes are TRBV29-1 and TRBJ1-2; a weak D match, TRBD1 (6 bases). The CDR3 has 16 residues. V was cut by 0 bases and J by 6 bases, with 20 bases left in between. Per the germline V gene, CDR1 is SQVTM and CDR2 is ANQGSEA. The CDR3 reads CSVEDTGTPRKDGYTF. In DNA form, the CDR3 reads TGCAGCGTTGAAGATACCGGGACACCGCGGAAGGATGGCTACACCTTC.

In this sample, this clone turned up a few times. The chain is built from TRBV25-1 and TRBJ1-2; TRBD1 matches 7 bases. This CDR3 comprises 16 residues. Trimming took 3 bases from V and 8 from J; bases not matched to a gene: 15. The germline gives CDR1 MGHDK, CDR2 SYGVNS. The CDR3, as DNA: TGTGCCAGCAGTGACATCCAGGGGGGCCCATACGAGGGCTACACCTTC. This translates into CASSDIQGGPYEGYTF.

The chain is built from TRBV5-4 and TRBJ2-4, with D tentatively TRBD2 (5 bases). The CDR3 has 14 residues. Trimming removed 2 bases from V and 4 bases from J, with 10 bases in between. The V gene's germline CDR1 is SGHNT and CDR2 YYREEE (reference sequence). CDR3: CASSLEGQKNIQYF. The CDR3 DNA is TGTGCCAGCAGCTTAGAGGGCCAGAAAAACATTCAGTACTTC.

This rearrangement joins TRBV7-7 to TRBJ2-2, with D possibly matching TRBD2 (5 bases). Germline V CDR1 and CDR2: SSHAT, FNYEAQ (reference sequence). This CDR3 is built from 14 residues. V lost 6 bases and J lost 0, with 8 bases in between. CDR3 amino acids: CASSPGSNTGELFF. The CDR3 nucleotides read TGTGCCAGCAGTCCGGGGTCGAACACCGGGGAGCTGTTTTTT.

In nucleotides, the CDR3 is TGTGCCAGCAGCTGGGGGGACAGCACAGATACGCAGTATTTT. It codes for CASSWGDSTDTQYF. The chain combines TRBV5-6 with TRBJ2-3, with D tentatively TRBD2 (6 bases). The CDR3 is made up of 14 amino acids. The V end lost 3 bases, the J end lost 0 bases, and 8 bases lay between the germline ends. Germline V gene data show CDR1 as SGHDT and CDR2 as YYEEEE. The variable domain in full, with the rest retrieved from reference TRBV5-6 and TRBJ2-3, is DAGVTQSPTHLIKTRGQQVTLRCSPKSGHDTVSWYQQALGQGPQFIFQYYEEEERQRGNFPDRFSGHQFPNYSSELNVNALLLGDSALYLCASSWGDSTDTQYFGPGTRLTVL.

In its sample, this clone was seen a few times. The CDR3 DNA reads TGTGCCAGCAGCGTGCAGGAAGGGTGGCTTTCTGGTAATGAAAAACTGTTTTTT. It yields the protein CASSVQEGWLSGNEKLFF. V is TRBV7-9 and J is TRBJ1-4, with D unclear. Per germline, CDR1 SEHNR and CDR2 FQNEAQ (reference sequence). The V end was cut by 5 bases, the J end by 4 bases, with 23 bases between. The length of the CDR3 is 18 residues.

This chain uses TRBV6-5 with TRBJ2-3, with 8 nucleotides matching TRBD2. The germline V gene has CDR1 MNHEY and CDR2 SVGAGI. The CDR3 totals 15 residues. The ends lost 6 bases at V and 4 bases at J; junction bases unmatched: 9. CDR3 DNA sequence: TGTGCCAGCAGCTCCGGGGGGGCCCTGGCAGATACGCAGTATTTT. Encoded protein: CASSSGGALADTQYF.

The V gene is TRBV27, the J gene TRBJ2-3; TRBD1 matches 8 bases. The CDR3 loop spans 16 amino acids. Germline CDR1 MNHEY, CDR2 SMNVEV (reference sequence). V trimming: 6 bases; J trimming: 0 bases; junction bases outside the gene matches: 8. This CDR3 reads CASSQTGVWSTDTQYF. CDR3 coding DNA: TGTGCCAGCAGCCAGACAGGGGTTTGGAGCACAGATACGCAGTATTTT.

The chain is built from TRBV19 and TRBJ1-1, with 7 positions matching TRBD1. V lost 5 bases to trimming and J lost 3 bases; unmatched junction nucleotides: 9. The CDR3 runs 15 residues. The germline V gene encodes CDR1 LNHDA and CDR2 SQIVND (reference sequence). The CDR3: CASSPHEGADTEAFF. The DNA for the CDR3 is TGTGCCAGTAGTCCCCATGAGGGGGCGGACACTGAAGCTTTCTTT.

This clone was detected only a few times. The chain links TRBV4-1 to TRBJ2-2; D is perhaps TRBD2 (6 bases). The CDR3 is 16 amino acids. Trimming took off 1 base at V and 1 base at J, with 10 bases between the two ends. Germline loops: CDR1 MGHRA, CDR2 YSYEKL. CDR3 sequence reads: CASSQGGAGNTGELFF. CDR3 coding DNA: TGCGCCAGCAGCCAAGGGGGAGCGGGGAACACCGGGGAGCTGTTTTTT.

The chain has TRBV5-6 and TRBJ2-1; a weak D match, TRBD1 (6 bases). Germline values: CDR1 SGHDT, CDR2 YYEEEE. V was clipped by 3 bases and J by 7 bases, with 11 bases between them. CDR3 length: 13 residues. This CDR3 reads CASSWVQGNEQFF. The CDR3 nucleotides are TGTGCCAGCAGCTGGGTACAGGGTAATGAGCAGTTCTTC.

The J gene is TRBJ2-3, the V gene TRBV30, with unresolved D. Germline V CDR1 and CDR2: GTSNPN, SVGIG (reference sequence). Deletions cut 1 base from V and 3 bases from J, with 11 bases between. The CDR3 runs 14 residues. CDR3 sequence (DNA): TGTGCCTGGAGTGGTCCCCCCGTTACAGATACGCAGTATTTT. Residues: CAWSGPPVTDTQYF.

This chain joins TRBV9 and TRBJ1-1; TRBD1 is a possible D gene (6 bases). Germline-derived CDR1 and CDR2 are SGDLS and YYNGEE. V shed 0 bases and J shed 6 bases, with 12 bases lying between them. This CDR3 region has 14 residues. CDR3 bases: TGTGCCAGCAGCGTAGGAGAACAGGGCCCTGAAGCTTTCTTT. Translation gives CASSVGEQGPEAFF.

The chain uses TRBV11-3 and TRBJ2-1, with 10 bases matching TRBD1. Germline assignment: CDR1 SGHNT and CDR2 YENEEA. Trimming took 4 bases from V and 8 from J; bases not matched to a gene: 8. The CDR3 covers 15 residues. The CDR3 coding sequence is TGTGCCAGCAGCTCCTCAGACAGGGGGCCTGATGAGCAGTTCTTC. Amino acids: CASSSSDRGPDEQFF.

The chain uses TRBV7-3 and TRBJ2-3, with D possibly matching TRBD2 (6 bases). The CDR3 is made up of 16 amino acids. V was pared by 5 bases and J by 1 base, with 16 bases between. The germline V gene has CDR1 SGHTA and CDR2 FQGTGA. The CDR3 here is CASSLTGGMGTDTQYF. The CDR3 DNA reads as TGTGCCAGCAGCCTTACCGGCGGGATGGGCACAGATACGCAGTATTTT.

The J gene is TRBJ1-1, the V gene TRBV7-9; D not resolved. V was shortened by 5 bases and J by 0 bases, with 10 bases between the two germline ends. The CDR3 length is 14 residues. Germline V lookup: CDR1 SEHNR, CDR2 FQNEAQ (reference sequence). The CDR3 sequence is CASSPQEVNTEAFF. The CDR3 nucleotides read TGTGCCAGCAGCCCGCAGGAAGTGAACACTGAAGCTTTCTTT.

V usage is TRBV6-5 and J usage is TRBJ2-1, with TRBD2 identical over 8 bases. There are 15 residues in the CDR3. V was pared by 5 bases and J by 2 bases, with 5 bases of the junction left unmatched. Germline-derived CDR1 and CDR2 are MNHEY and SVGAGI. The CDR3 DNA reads TGTGCCAGCAGTCCTTCGGGGGGGCCCTACAATGAGCAGTTCTTC. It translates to CASSPSGGPYNEQFF.

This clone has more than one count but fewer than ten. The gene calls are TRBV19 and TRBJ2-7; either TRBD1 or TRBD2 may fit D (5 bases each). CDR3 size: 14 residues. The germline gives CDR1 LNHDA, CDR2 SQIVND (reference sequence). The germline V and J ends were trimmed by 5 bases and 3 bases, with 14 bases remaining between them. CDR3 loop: CASSGPRGYYEQYF. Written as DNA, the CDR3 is TGTGCCAGTAGTGGCCCACGGGGCTACTACGAGCAGTACTTC.

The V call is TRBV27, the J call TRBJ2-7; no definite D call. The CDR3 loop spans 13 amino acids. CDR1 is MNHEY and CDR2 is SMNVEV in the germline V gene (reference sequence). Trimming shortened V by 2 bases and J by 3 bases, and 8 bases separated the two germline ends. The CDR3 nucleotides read TGTGCCAGCAGTTTACAGGCCAGCTACGAGCAGTACTTC. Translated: CASSLQASYEQYF.

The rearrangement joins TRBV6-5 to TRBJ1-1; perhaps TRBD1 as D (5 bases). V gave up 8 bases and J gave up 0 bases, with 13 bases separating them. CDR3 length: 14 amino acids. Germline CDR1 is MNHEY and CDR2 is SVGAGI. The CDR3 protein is CASGLGPMNTEAFF. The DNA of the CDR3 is TGTGCCAGCGGTTTGGGGCCCATGAACACTGAAGCTTTCTTT.

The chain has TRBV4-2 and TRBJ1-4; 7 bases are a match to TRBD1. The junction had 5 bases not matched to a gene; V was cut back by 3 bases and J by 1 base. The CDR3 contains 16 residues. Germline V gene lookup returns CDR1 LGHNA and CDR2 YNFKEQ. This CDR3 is CASSHEQGLTNEKLFF. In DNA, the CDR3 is TGTGCCAGCAGCCACGAACAGGGGCTAACTAATGAAAAACTGTTTTTT.

The CDR3 DNA follows: TGTGCCAGCAGCTTAGCAGAGGAAGGGGGCGAGGACAATCAGCCCCAGCATTTT. Protein sequence: CASSLAEEGGEDNQPQHF. V and J are TRBV7-9 and TRBJ1-5, with 7 bases that match TRBD1. This CDR3 region has 18 residues. J was trimmed by 3 bases and V by 0 bases; bases with no gene match: 11. CDR1 and CDR2 (germline): SEHNR, FQNEAQ (reference sequence).

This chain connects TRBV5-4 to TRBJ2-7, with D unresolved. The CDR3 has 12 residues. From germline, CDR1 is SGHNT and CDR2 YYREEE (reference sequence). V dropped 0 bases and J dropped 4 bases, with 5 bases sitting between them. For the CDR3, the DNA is TGTGCCAGCAGCTTGGGGGTTTACGAGCAGTACTTC. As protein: CASSLGVYEQYF.

The CDR3 DNA reads TGTGCCTGGAACCGCGGCGCAGATACGCAGTATTTT. Translated, it gives CAWNRGADTQYF. The J gene is TRBJ2-3, the V gene TRBV30; D ambiguous. Germline V gene data show CDR1 as GTSNPN and CDR2 as SVGIG (reference sequence). This CDR3 region has 12 residues. The ends were cut back, 4 bases at V and 4 bases at J, with 9 bases in the middle.

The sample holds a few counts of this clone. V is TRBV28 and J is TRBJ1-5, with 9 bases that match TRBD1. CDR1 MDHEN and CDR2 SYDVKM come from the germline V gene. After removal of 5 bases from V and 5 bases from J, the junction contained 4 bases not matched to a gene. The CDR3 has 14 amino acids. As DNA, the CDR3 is TGTGCCAGCAGTCAGGACAGGGGTGATCAGCCCCAGCATTTT. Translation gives CASSQDRGDQPQHF.

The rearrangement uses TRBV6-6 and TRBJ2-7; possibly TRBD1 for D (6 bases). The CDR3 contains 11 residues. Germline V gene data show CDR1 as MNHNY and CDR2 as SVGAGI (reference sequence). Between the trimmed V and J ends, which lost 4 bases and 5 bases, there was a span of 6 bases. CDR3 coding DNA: TGTGCCAGCAGTTCAGGGGACGAGCAGTACTTC. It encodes CASSSGDEQYF.

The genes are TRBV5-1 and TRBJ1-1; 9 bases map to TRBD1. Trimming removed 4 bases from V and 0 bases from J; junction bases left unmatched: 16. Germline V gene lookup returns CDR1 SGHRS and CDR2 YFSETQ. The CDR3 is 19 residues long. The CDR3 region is CASSPTGTGNRGMNTEAFF. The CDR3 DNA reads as TGCGCCAGCAGCCCCACCGGGACAGGGAATAGGGGCATGAACACTGAAGCTTTCTTT.